This entry is about one T cell receptor beta chain. Its target is not known. Germline and junction disagree at one end, which may indicate a read error. CDR3 length: 13 amino acids. Germline V CDR1 and CDR2: MNHNS, SASEGT. Attachment of unique molecular identifiers was made to individual cDNA molecules. TCRdb reprocessed the 5' RACE reads via MiXCR and lists one record per CDR3 protein. This table has roughly 110,000 distinct CDR3 sequences, over 8.5% appearing once. This sample was included in a study of early T cells in non-severe SARS-CoV-2 infection. Overall study: RNA in bulk from unsorted whole blood was sequenced, and chains were unpaired.

Points from the study as a whole: Matches to VDJdb favored anti-spike CD8 responses and missed private and CD4 specificities.

V usage is TRBV6-1 and J usage is TRBJ1-4; the D gene is possibly TRBD1 (5 bases). Material for sequencing was whole blood. This TCR derives from an adult who was a healthcare worker with PCR-confirmed SARS-CoV-2 infection or an uninfected control (not recorded which). The CDR3 coding sequence is TGTGCCAGCAATCGACAGCTTAATGAAAAACTGATTTTT. This gives the protein CASNRQLNEKLIF.